Presented here are 20 T cell receptor beta chains from one specimen sequenced in a study of cytomegalovirus exposure and HLA in healthy donors. This PCR relied on a set of 60 Vbeta primers and 13 Jbeta primers. The method was immunoSEQ multiplex PCR; TCRdb's version includes in-frame clones alone and lacks a portion of them. The sample includes about 160,000 clones, roughly four fifths seen only once; the top ten take approximately 2.3%. The sample consisted of PBMCs. Source of these receptors: a female donor in good health and CMV-seronegative.

The V call is TRBV6-1, the J call TRBJ1-4; 8 bases fit TRBD1. Germline CDR1 is MNHNS and CDR2 is SASEGT. The CDR3 runs 14 residues. The J segment lost 7 bases and the V segment lost 4 bases, leaving 5 bases of the junction unmatched. The DNA of the CDR3 is TGTGCCAGCAGTGGGACAGGGACGGGTGAAAAACTGTTTTTT. It translates to CASSGTGTGEKLFF.

This rearrangement joins TRBV5-1 to TRBJ2-7; 7 nucleotides align to TRBD1. Germline CDR1 is SGHRS and CDR2 is YFSETQ. Losses at the gene ends were 0 bases for V and 6 bases for J; bases not matched to a gene: 6. CDR3 length: 14 amino acids. The CDR3 loop is CASSLGQGVGEQYF. DNA of the CDR3: TGCGCCAGCAGCTTGGGGCAGGGGGTGGGCGAGCAGTACTTC.

The rearrangement uses TRBV5-4 and TRBJ2-6, with 8 bases fitting TRBD1. The germline CDR1 and CDR2 sequences are SGHNT and YYREEE (reference sequence). Trimming took 5 bases from V and 0 from J; bases not matched to a gene: 1. There are 15 residues in the CDR3. The CDR3 DNA is TGTGCCAGCAGTGGACAGGGCTCTGGGGCCAACGTCCTGACTTTC. This codes for CASSGQGSGANVLTF.

This rearrangement joins TRBV5-5 to TRBJ1-2, with 11 bases identical to TRBD1. This CDR3 region has 15 residues. From germline, CDR1 is SGHKS and CDR2 YYEKEE (reference sequence). The ends lost 0 bases at V and 6 bases at J; junction bases unmatched: 4. CDR3 DNA sequence: TGTGCCAGCAGCTTGGTGCGGACAGGGGGCGATGGCTACACCTTC. Its translation: CASSLVRTGGDGYTF.

This chain links TRBV6-1 with TRBJ1-2; a possible D gene is TRBD1 (6 bases). The CDR3 is 16 amino acids. V was pared by 0 bases and J by 2 bases, with 13 bases between. Germline CDR1 and CDR2: MNHNS and SASEGT. This CDR3 reads CASSEALGGGNYGYTF. As DNA, the CDR3 is TGTGCCAGCAGTGAAGCGCTAGGGGGGGGCAACTATGGCTACACCTTC.

The gene calls are TRBV11-2 and TRBJ2-3; 9 bases fit TRBD2. Germline V gene sequence: CDR1 SGHAT, CDR2 FQNNGV. The CDR3 is 17 amino acids. J lost 6 bases, V lost 5 bases, and 15 bases had no gene match. CDR3 sequence: CASSPGTRGLADDTQYF. CDR3 DNA sequence: TGTGCCAGCAGCCCAGGGACCCGGGGACTAGCAGATGATACGCAGTATTTT.

A few counts support this clone. This chain joins TRBV21-1 and TRBJ2-5; TRBD1 is the table's D call and was not checked against the DNA. TRBV21-1 is a listed pseudogene. The CDR3 has 14 amino acids. The CDR3 loop reads CASPKGQGLKTQYF. CDR3 nucleotide sequence: TGTGCCAGCCCCAAGGGACAGGGGCTGAAGACCCAGTACTTC.

This chain uses TRBV27 with TRBJ1-5, with a possible D match to TRBD1 (5 bases). In germline, CDR1 is MNHEY, CDR2 SMNVEV (reference sequence). The CDR3 spans 15 residues. V lost 4 bases, J lost 0 bases, and 10 bases lay in between. The CDR3: CASSSRQTSNQPQHF. In DNA form, the CDR3 reads TGTGCCAGCAGTTCCAGACAGACTAGCAATCAGCCCCAGCATTTT.

This clone was counted a few times. This chain uses TRBV5-4 with TRBJ2-1, with 9 bases aligning to TRBD2. V gave up 1 base and J gave up 7 bases; unmatched junction bases: 15. This CDR3 has 18 amino acids. Germline values: CDR1 SGHNT, CDR2 YYREEE (reference sequence). The CDR3 region is CASSLRLAGLPGRNEQFF. For the CDR3, the DNA is TGTGCCAGCAGCTTGCGGCTAGCGGGGCTACCGGGGAGGAATGAGCAGTTCTTC.

The chain carries TRBV19 and TRBJ1-4; D is perhaps TRBD1 (6 bases). Per the germline V gene, CDR1 is LNHDA and CDR2 is SQIVND (reference sequence). This CDR3 has 16 amino acids. V was cut by 6 bases and J by 4 bases, with 18 bases left in between. The CDR3 here is CASRSRAGANNEKLFF. CDR3 DNA: TGTGCCAGTAGATCGAGGGCAGGGGCGAATAATGAAAAACTGTTTTTT.

The chain uses TRBV7-2 and TRBJ2-7, with 8 bases lining up with TRBD2. The junction had 7 bases not matched to a gene; V was cut back by 4 bases and J by 5 bases. Germline CDR1 SGHTA, CDR2 FQGNSA. This CDR3 spans 14 amino acids. The CDR3 here is CASSSWWRGDEQYF. The CDR3 DNA sequence: TGTGCCAGCAGCTCCTGGTGGCGGGGGGACGAGCAGTACTTC.

The V gene is TRBV6-1, the J gene TRBJ1-1; D unresolved. CDR1 is MNHNS and CDR2 is SASEGT in the germline V gene. Trimming stripped 6 bases from V and 5 bases from J, with 7 bases between. The CDR3 is 11 residues long. The CDR3 coding sequence is TGTGCCAGCAGGCTGCGGACTGAAGCTTTCTTT. Protein sequence: CASRLRTEAFF.

CDR3: CASSPQTDWNEKLFF. The CDR3 DNA follows: TGTGCCAGCAGCCCACAGACAGACTGGAATGAAAAACTGTTTTTT. This chain connects TRBV7-2 to TRBJ1-4; D is perhaps TRBD1 (5 bases). Trimming took off 5 bases at V and 5 bases at J, with 15 bases between the two ends. This CDR3 contains 15 residues. CDR1 and CDR2 (germline): SGHTA, FQGNSA.

The V gene is TRBV6-6, the J gene TRBJ1-1, with D possibly being TRBD1 (6 bases). The CDR3 has 14 residues. The germline V and J ends were trimmed by 2 bases and 1 base, with 8 bases remaining between them. The germline V gene encodes CDR1 MNHNY and CDR2 SVGAGI (reference sequence). CDR3 protein: CASSYNRANTEAFF. The CDR3, as DNA: TGTGCCAGCAGTTACAACAGGGCGAACACTGAAGCTTTCTTT.

The rearrangement uses TRBV29-1 and TRBJ1-1, with TRBD1 matching 7 bases. Germline trimming cut 4 bases from V and 3 bases from J; bases unmatched to any gene: 5. Germline loops: CDR1 SQVTM, CDR2 ANQGSEA. CDR3 length equals 13 residues. This CDR3 reads CSVGGGLYTEAFF. In nucleotides, the CDR3 is TGCAGCGTTGGAGGGGGCTTGTACACTGAAGCTTTCTTT.

The chain has TRBV19 and TRBJ2-7; 8 nucleotides line up with TRBD1. Per germline, CDR1 LNHDA and CDR2 SQIVND (reference sequence). The CDR3 loop spans 15 amino acids. Trimming took 6 bases from V and 3 from J; bases not matched to a gene: 10. In DNA, the CDR3 is TGTGCCAGTAGGGGGACCGGGACAGGATTCTACGAGCAGTACTTC. This encodes CASRGTGTGFYEQYF.

The rearrangement uses TRBV15 and TRBJ1-2; 9 nucleotides match TRBD1. This CDR3 comprises 15 residues. Germline V gives CDR1 LNHNV, CDR2 YYDKDF (reference sequence). Germline trimming cut 6 bases from V and 2 bases from J; bases unmatched to any gene: 7. CDR3 in DNA: TGTGCCACCAGTCACCGGGACAGGGTAAACTATGGCTACACCTTC. It codes for CATSHRDRVNYGYTF.

The chain couples TRBV19 to TRBJ2-7; maybe TRBD2 (5 bases). There are 12 residues in the CDR3. V was pared by 10 bases and J by 6 bases, with 16 bases between. The V gene's germline CDR1 is LNHDA and CDR2 SQIVND (reference sequence). The CDR3 nucleotides read TGTGCCACCAGGATCCGAGGGTGCGAGCAGTACTTC. This encodes CATRIRGCEQYF. The full variable domain, with the rest looked up from reference TRBV19 and TRBJ2-7, is DGGITQSPKYLFRKEGQNVTLSCEQNLNHDAMYWYRQDPGQGLRLIYYSQIVNDFQKGDIAEGYSVSREKKESFPLTVTSAQKNPTAFYLCATRIRGCEQYFGPGTRLTVT.

The J gene is TRBJ2-1, the V gene TRBV11-2, with 9 bases aligning to TRBD2. Germline CDR1 reads SGHAT; CDR2 reads FQNNGV. V lost 5 bases and J lost 8; bases outside the gene matches: 13. The CDR3 totals 16 residues. The CDR3 sequence is CASSPAGGRASDEQFF. The DNA for the CDR3 is TGTGCCAGCAGCCCGGCGGGGGGGAGGGCGAGTGATGAGCAGTTCTTC.

V and J are TRBV12-5 and TRBJ2-3; perhaps TRBD1 as D (6 bases). CDR3 length: 17 amino acids. The germline V gene has CDR1 LGHNT and CDR2 FRNRAP. The V gene lost 0 bases and the J gene lost 2 bases, with 15 bases spanning the gap. CDR3: CASGLVQGSVYTDTQYF. The CDR3 coding sequence is TGTGCTAGTGGTTTGGTTCAGGGGTCGGTATACACAGATACGCAGTATTTT.